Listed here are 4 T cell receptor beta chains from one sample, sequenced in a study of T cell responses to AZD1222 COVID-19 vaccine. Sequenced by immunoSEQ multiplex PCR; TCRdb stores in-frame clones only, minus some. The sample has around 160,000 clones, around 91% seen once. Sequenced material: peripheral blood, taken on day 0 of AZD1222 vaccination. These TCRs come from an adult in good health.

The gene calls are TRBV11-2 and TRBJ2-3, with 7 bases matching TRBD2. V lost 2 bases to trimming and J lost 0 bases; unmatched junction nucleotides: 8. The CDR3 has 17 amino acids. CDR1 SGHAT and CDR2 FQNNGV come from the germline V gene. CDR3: CASSLRSSGESTDTQYF. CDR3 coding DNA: TGTGCCAGCAGCTTACGGTCTAGCGGAGAGAGCACAGATACGCAGTATTTT.

The CDR3 is CASSYRGGNSPLHF. CDR3 DNA sequence: TGTGCCAGCAGTTACAGGGGCGGGAATTCACCCCTCCACTTT. The chain is built from TRBV6-5 and TRBJ1-6; D may be TRBD1 (5 bases). Looked up from germline, CDR1 is MNHEY and CDR2 is SVGAGI. V was trimmed by 2 bases and J by 7 bases, leaving 9 bases between them. This CDR3 contains 14 residues.

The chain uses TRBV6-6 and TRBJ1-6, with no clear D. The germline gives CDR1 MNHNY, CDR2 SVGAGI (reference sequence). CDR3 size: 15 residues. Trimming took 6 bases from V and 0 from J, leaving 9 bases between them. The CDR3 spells CASSPGSSYNSPLHF. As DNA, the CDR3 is TGTGCCAGCAGCCCCGGGAGCTCCTATAATTCACCCCTCCACTTT.

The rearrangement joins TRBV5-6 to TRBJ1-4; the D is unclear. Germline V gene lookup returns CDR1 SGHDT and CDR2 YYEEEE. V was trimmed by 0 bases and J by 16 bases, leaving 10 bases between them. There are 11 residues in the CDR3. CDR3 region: CASSLGGKEFF. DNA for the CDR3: TGTGCCAGCAGCTTGGGAGGGAAAGAGTTTTTT.